The present entry profiles one T cell receptor beta chain with its context. Its specificity is unknown. This sample stems from a study of OX40 agonist ivuxolimab in advanced cancers. The overall study: Partial responses were recorded for three patients, including one with hepatocellular carcinoma and two with cutaneous melanoma. Study-wide findings and caveats: Clonal expansion from baseline to week 6 occurred in both CD4+ and CD8+ T cells.

Using immunoSEQ multiplex PCR, the repertoire was profiled, and TCRdb retains in-frame clones only, with some absent. The table records tens of thousands of clones, 80% of them present only once. V was clipped by 2 bases and J by 4 bases, with 23 bases between them. This CDR3 spans 18 amino acids. Germline CDR1 reads MNHEY; CDR2 reads SMNVEV (reference sequence). Sequences were derived from CD4+ or CD8+ T cells sorted from blood, sampled in a trial of the OX40 agonist ivuxolimab. The TCR sequence derives from an adult with an advanced solid tumor such as melanoma, head and neck, liver or kidney cancer. The V call is TRBV27, the J call TRBJ1-1; D possibly corresponds to TRBD1 (5 bases). This CDR3 is CASSLTQGMVGYGTEAFF. The CDR3, as DNA: TGTGCCAGCAGTTTAACCCAGGGAATGGTGGGGTATGGCACTGAAGCTTTCTTT.